A selection of T cell receptor beta chains follows, all from one sample in a study of OX40 agonist ivuxolimab in advanced cancers. This table comes from immunoSEQ multiplex PCR, and its TCRdb copy is limited to in-frame clones, with some not included. The profile covers roughly 65,000 clones, with 90% appearing a single time and about 10% taken by the ten largest. The specimen comprised CD4+ or CD8+ T cells sorted from blood, sampled in a trial of the OX40 agonist ivuxolimab. These receptors originate from an adult with an advanced solid tumor such as melanoma, head and neck, liver or kidney cancer. The conserved cysteine and the conserved F or W are not part of the CDR3 here.

j_gene | v_gene | CDR3aa
TRBJ1-1 | TRBV6-5 | ASRPDRGNTEAF
TRBJ1-2 | TRBV4-3 | ASSQVISTGGYGYT
TRBJ1-5 | TRBV10-2 | ASRKGLPDNQPQH
TRBJ2-2 | TRBV19 | ASSLGSQYTGELF
TRBJ2-3 | TRBV11-3 | ASSLTSGSVSDTQY
TRBJ2-3 | TRBV28 | ASSLLGPGTDTQY
TRBJ2-5 | TRBV29-1 | SVPDRASFKETQY
TRBJ2-7 | TRBV19 | ASSPRLAGGPPSYEQY
TRBJ1-4 | TRBV9 | ASSVGPTTNEKLF
TRBJ2-5 | TRBV28 | ASSWGLETRY
TRBJ2-2 | TRBV15 | ATSSGRYNGELF
TRBJ2-1 | TRBV4-1 | ASSQDWGTEQF
TRBJ2-3 | TRBV4-3 | ASSRGDTTDTQY
TRBJ2-2 | TRBV7-8 | ASSLLANTGELF
TRBJ1-2 | TRBV7-9 | ASSQTGGERHT
TRBJ2-1 | TRBV9 | ASSSSGETYNEQF
TRBJ1-3 | TRBV2 | ASSEAMQGAGNTIY
NA | TRBV7-2 | ASSSGLAGAGEQY
TRBJ1-3 | TRBV11-2 | ASSLVGNTIY
TRBJ2-1 | TRBV5-1 | ASSLGTGGNEQF
TRBJ2-7 | TRBV28 | ASSTARVFYEQY
TRBJ1-1 | TRBV7-8 | ASSPTTREAGTEAF
TRBJ2-2 | TRBV27 | ASRLRPTATGELF
TRBJ1-3 | TRBV7-9 | ASSLETVPVRFSGNTIY
TRBJ2-5 | TRBV28 | ASIKEGTQY
TRBJ2-1 | TRBV18 | ASSPRTGPYNEQF
TRBJ2-1 | TRBV29-1 | SVPGLAVQEQF
TRBJ2-7 | TRBV6-1 | ASTRQGYLGDEQY
TRBJ1-4 | TRBV4-3 | ASSQDLTVQLF